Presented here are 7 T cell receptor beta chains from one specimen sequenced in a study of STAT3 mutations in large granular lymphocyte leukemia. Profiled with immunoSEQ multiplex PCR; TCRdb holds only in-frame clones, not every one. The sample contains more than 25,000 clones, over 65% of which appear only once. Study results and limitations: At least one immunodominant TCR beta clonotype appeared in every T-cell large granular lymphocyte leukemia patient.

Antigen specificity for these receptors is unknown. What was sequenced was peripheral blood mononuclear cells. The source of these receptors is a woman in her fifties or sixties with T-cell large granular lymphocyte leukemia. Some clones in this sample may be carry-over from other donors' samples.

In DNA, the CDR3 is TGTGCCAGTAGTGGCCGGGACAAGGGTTTCTTT. Translating gives CASSGRDKGFF. The rearrangement uses TRBV19 and TRBJ1-1, with D maybe TRBD1 (6 bases). The CDR3 is 11 amino acids. Germline V gene data show CDR1 as LNHDA and CDR2 as SQIVND (reference sequence). V was clipped by 5 bases and J by 13 bases, with 14 bases between them.

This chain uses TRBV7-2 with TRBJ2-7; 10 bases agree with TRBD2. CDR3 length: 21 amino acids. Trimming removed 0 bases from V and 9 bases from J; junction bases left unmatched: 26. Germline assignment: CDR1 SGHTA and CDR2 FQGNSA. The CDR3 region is CASSLAPLAQLAGQRDKGQYF. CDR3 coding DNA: TGTGCCAGCAGCTTAGCGCCGCTAGCACAACTAGCGGGACAGAGAGATAAGGGGCAGTACTTC.

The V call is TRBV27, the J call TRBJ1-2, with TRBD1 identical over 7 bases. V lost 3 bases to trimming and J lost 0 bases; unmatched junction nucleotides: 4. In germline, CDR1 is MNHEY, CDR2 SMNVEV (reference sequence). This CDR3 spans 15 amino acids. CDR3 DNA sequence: TGTGCCAGCAGTTTCTCGACAGGGACTAACTATGGCTACACCTTC. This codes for CASSFSTGTNYGYTF.

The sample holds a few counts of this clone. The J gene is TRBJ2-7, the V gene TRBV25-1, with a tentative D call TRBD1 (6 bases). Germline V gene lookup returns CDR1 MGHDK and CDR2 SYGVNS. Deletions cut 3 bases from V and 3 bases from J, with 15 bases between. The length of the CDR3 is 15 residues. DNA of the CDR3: TGTGCCAGCAGTGACCAAAGGACAGTCGGCTACGAGCAGTACTTC. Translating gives CASSDQRTVGYEQYF.

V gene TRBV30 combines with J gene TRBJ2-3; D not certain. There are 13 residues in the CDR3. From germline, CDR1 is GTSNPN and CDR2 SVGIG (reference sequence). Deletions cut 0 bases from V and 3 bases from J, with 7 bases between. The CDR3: CAWSVSITDTQYF. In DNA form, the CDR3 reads TGTGCCTGGAGTGTATCCATTACAGATACGCAGTATTTT.

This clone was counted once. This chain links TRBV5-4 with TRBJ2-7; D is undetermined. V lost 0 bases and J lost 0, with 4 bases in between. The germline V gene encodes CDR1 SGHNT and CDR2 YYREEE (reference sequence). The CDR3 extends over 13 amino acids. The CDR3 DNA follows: TGTGCCAGCAGCTTGGGGGCCTCCTACGAGCAGTACTTC. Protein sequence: CASSLGASYEQYF.

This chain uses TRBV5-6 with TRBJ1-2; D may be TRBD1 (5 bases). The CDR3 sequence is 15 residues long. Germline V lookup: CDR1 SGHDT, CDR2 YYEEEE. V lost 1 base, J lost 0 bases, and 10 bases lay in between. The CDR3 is CASSLWGIANYGYTF. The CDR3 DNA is TGTGCCAGCAGCTTGTGGGGCATAGCTAACTATGGCTACACCTTC.